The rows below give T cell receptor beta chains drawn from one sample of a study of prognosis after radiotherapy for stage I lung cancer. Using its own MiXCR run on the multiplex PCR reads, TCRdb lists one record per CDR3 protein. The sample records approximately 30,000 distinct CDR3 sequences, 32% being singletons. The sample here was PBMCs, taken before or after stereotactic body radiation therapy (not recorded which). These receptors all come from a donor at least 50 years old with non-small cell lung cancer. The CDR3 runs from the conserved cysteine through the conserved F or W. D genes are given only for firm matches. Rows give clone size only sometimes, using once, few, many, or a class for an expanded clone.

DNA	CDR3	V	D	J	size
TGTGCCAGCACCTTGCGGACAGGAACTATAGGCTACACCTTC	CASTLRTGTIGYTF	TRBV6-1	TRBD1	TRBJ1-2	NA
TGTGCCAGCAGCTCCGGGAGTGCGTACCCCTTTATAGAGACCCAGTACTTC	CASSSGSAYPFIETQYF	TRBV11-2	NA	TRBJ2-5	many
TGTGCCAGCAGTCCCCTGCTAGACTCCTACGAGCAGTACTTC	CASSPLLDSYEQYF	TRBV12-3/TRBV12-4	NA	TRBJ2-7	NA
TGTGCCAGCAGCGCCTTGGGACATGGGTGCGAGCAGTACTTC	CASSALGHGCEQYF	TRBV12-3/TRBV12-4	NA	TRBJ2-7	NA
TGTGCCAGCAGCTCCCTACCTAGCGGGAGCTCCTACGAGCAGTACTTC	CASSSLPSGSSYEQYF	TRBV6-1	TRBD2	TRBJ2-7	many
TGTGCCAGCAGTTCTAGCGGGGCGTACAATGAGCAGTTCTTC	CASSSSGAYNEQFF	TRBV28	TRBD2	TRBJ2-1	many
TGTGCCAGTAGTATTGACCTAGAGGGAGGAGGTGAGCAGTTCTTC	CASSIDLEGGGEQFF	TRBV19	NA	TRBJ2-1	NA
TGTGCCAGCAGTTATCCCCCCTCGGGGGTCACAGATACGCAGTATTTT	CASSYPPSGVTDTQYF	TRBV6-5	NA	TRBJ2-3	NA
TGCGCCAGCAACCGGGCGAGGGCGAGGGCCGGGGAGCTGTTTTTT	CASNRARARAGELFF	TRBV5-1	NA	TRBJ2-2	NA
TGTGCCAGCAGATCGGACTCTATTACTTCACCCCTCCACTTT	CASRSDSITSPLHF	TRBV2	NA	TRBJ1-6	many
TGTGCCAGCACCCTAGCGGGAGTCGGGAATGAGCAGTTCTTC	CASTLAGVGNEQFF	TRBV6-2/TRBV6-3	TRBD2	TRBJ2-1	medium-sized
TGCAGTGCTATAACCAGGGTCGGAAACACCATATATTTT	CSAITRVGNTIYF	TRBV20-1	NA	TRBJ1-3	many
TGTGCCAGCAGTGAAGGCAGTCTAGCGGTATTTGGTGAGACCCAGTACTTC	CASSEGSLAVFGETQYF	TRBV2	TRBD2	TRBJ2-5	NA
TGTGCCAGCAGCTTGTCGATCGGGGGGTCCTACGGTGAGCAGTTCTTC	CASSLSIGGSYGEQFF	TRBV5-6	TRBD2	TRBJ2-1	many
TGTGCCACCAGCCCTACGGGTAGATCAGATAAGCAGTATTTT	CATSPTGRSDKQYF	TRBV15	NA	TRBJ2-3	NA
TGTGCCAGTAGTACCCGGACAGGCCCGTGGGTTGAGCAGTTCTTC	CASSTRTGPWVEQFF	TRBV19	TRBD1	TRBJ2-1	many
TGTGCCTGGAGAGGGCGGGAGCTGTTTTTT	CAWRGRELFF	TRBV30	NA	TRBJ2-2	many
TGTGCCAGCTCACAAACAGGGCAAGAGACCCAGTACTTC	CASSQTGQETQYF	TRBV18	NA	TRBJ2-5	many
TGTGCCAGCACTCCACAGGGGGGAACAGATACGCAGTATTTT	CASTPQGGTDTQYF	TRBV6-2/TRBV6-3	TRBD1	TRBJ2-3	NA
TGCAGTGCTAGAGATCCCACGGAAGACAGTTACACCGGGGAGCTGTTTTTT	CSARDPTEDSYTGELFF	TRBV20-1	NA	TRBJ2-2	many
TGTGCCAGCAGCCCCAGACTAGCGCTAGCCTCCTACGAGCAGTACTTC	CASSPRLALASYEQYF	TRBV5-8	TRBD2	TRBJ2-7	many
TGCAGTGCTAGAGGGAACCAATTCAATGAGCAGTTCTTC	CSARGNQFNEQFF	TRBV20-1	NA	TRBJ2-1	many
TGTGCCAGCAGCCAAGACGCCGGGACTAGCGGTGACAATGAGCAGTTCTTC	CASSQDAGTSGDNEQFF	TRBV14	TRBD2	TRBJ2-1	many
TGTGCCAGCACCCCCGGGAGTCTATCCTATGGCTACACCTTC	CASTPGSLSYGYTF	TRBV12-3/TRBV12-4	NA	TRBJ1-2	many
TGTGCCACCAGTCAAACTAGATACACCGGGGAGCTGTTTTTT	CATSQTRYTGELFF	TRBV12-3/TRBV12-4	NA	TRBJ2-2	NA
TGTGCCACCAGCAACTATGTGGGTAACTATGGCTACACCTTC	CATSNYVGNYGYTF	TRBV15	NA	TRBJ1-2	many
TGCGCCAGCAGCTTGGCCGGGACAGATAACACTGAAGCTTTCTTT	CASSLAGTDNTEAFF	TRBV5-1	TRBD1	TRBJ1-1	many
TGCGCCAGCAGCTCTATACAGGGGTCTTCCTACGAGCAGTACTTC	CASSSIQGSSYEQYF	TRBV5-1	TRBD1	TRBJ2-7	once
TGCGCCAGCAGCTTGAGCCAGGCGTTCCAAGAGACCCAGTACTTC	CASSLSQAFQETQYF	TRBV5-1	NA	TRBJ2-5	many
TGTGCCAGCAGCCCGGAGGAAGCGACTAGCGGGAGTTTTTTTGGGGGTACGCAGTATTTT	CASSPEEATSGSFFGGTQYF	TRBV7-9	TRBD2	TRBJ2-3	NA
TGTGCCACCAGCAGAATGGGGGTGGTTCCTCAAGAGACCCAGTACTTC	CATSRMGVVPQETQYF	TRBV15	NA	TRBJ2-5	many
TGCGCCAGCAGCCCCGAGGGACAGGTGGACTATGGCTACACCTTC	CASSPEGQVDYGYTF	TRBV4-1	TRBD1	TRBJ1-2	many
TGTGCCAGCAGCTTAGCGGGAGAAGCCTACGAGCAGTACTTC	CASSLAGEAYEQYF	TRBV7-9	NA	TRBJ2-7	many
TGTGCCAGCAGCTCTGACTTTTCTGGGGCCAACGTCCTGACTTTC	CASSSDFSGANVLTF	TRBV7-9	NA	TRBJ2-6	many
TGTGCCAGCAGTTATAGGTCTCGGCGGCGGGACACTGAAGCTTTCTTT	CASSYRSRRRDTEAFF	TRBV25-1	NA	TRBJ1-1	NA
TGTGCCAGCAGCGTACTAGCGGCAGGTGCCTACGAGCAGTACTTC	CASSVLAAGAYEQYF	TRBV27	TRBD2	TRBJ2-7	NA
TGTGCCAGCAGTGACTCTGGGGGCGAGAACACCGGGGAGCTGTTTTTT	CASSDSGGENTGELFF	TRBV6-4	NA	TRBJ2-2	NA
TGTGCCAGCAGCCAAGAATTTGCGGGAGCAGCAGATACGCAGTATTTT	CASSQEFAGAADTQYF	TRBV4-2	TRBD2	TRBJ2-3	many
TGCAGTGAACAGGCCCGGGGGACCGGGGAGCTGTTTTTT	CSEQARGTGELFF	TRBV20-1	NA	TRBJ2-2	many
TGTGCCAGCAGCCCCCACCCAGTATTGGGTGAAAAACTGTTTTTT	CASSPHPVLGEKLFF	TRBV7-2	NA	TRBJ1-4	NA
TGTGCCAGCAGTCTAGACAGGGGGGCAGATACGCAGTATTTT	CASSLDRGADTQYF	TRBV28	TRBD1	TRBJ2-3	many
TGCGCCAGCAGCCCATTTTCGGGACATTTCTACGAGCAGTACTTC	CASSPFSGHFYEQYF	TRBV5-1	NA	TRBJ2-7	many
TGTGCCAGCAGTTTAGACAGGGGCTCCTATAATTCACCCCTCCACTTT	CASSLDRGSYNSPLHF	TRBV27	TRBD1	TRBJ1-6	many
TGTGCCAGCAGTTTATCCGGGGGGCTGGGAGAGACCCAGTACTTC	CASSLSGGLGETQYF	TRBV27	NA	TRBJ2-5	many
TGTGCCAGCAACTACCGGGGTATTACCTACGAGCAGTACTTC	CASNYRGITYEQYF	TRBV28	NA	TRBJ2-7	NA
TGTGCCAGCAGCCTGGGACTAGCGGGAGGGGAGCAGTTCTTC	CASSLGLAGGEQFF	TRBV2	TRBD2	TRBJ2-1	many
TGTGCCAGCAGTTCGACAGGCCGGGGGAACACTGAAGCTTTCTTT	CASSSTGRGNTEAFF	TRBV12-3/TRBV12-4	NA	TRBJ1-1	many
TGTGCCAGTAGTTTGGTACAGGTTTTGTACAATGAGCAGTTCTTC	CASSLVQVLYNEQFF	TRBV27	NA	TRBJ2-1	few
TGTGCCAGCAGGGGGACTAGCGGGCACCCTGGGGATGAGCAGTTCTTC	CASRGTSGHPGDEQFF	TRBV2	TRBD2	TRBJ2-1	many
TGTGCCAGCAGTTCTGGACGGCGTGCTGAAGCTTTCTTT	CASSSGRRAEAFF	TRBV28	NA	TRBJ1-1	NA
TGTGCCAGCAGTTTATCCCTTACAAGCGGGGGGGGGGATACGCAGTATTTT	CASSLSLTSGGGDTQYF	TRBV27	TRBD2	TRBJ2-3	NA
TGTGCCAGCACCCCCCTGGCTAGCGACTACGAGCAGTACTTC	CASTPLASDYEQYF	TRBV28	NA	TRBJ2-7	NA
TGTTCCAGCAGTTTCGTATTATGGCCGAGGAGCTCCTACGAGCAGTACTTC	CSSSFVLWPRSSYEQYF	TRBV28	NA	TRBJ2-7	NA
TGTGCCAGCAGTCCGAATGGTCCTTCGAACACCGGGGAGCTGTTTTTT	CASSPNGPSNTGELFF	TRBV6-2/TRBV6-3	NA	TRBJ2-2	NA
TGTGCCAGCGGGGGGACCTACGGGGATACGCAGTATTTT	CASGGTYGDTQYF	TRBV10-3	TRBD2	TRBJ2-3	many
TGCGCCAGCAGCTCACGGACAGGGGGCATTTACGAGCAGTACTTC	CASSSRTGGIYEQYF	TRBV5-1	TRBD1	TRBJ2-7	many